A single sample gave rise to the 29 T cell receptor beta chains below, sequenced in a study of response to subunit inactivated influenza vaccine. One entry per CDR3 protein results from TCRdb running MiXCR on the RT-PCR reads. The data contain just over 300,000 distinct CDR3 sequences, around a fifth of them seen just once; the ten biggest clones take up roughly a tenth. The sample consisted of PBMCs from blood, taken less than 22 months after vaccination. The receptors come from a man between 50 and 69 years old who received an inactivated influenza vaccine.

The V call is TRBV5-8, the J call TRBJ2-4, with D perhaps assigned TRBD1 or TRBD2 (5 bases each). CDR1 SGHTS and CDR2 YDEGEE come from the germline V gene. Trimming removed 3 bases from V and 2 bases from J, with 9 bases in between. The CDR3 is 14 residues long. The CDR3 DNA is TGTGCCAGCAGCTGGGGGACCTCCAAAAACATTCAGTACTTC. Protein: CASSWGTSKNIQYF.

This clonotype was counted at least ten times. The chain joins TRBV14 to TRBJ1-1; D call uncertain. The germline gives CDR1 SGHDN, CDR2 FVKESK. This CDR3 has 14 amino acids. V lost 1 base, J lost 4 bases, and 10 bases lay in between. CDR3 amino acids: CASSQVPAGTEAFF. The CDR3 nucleotides read TGTGCCAGCAGCCAAGTTCCCGCGGGCACTGAAGCTTTCTTT.

This clonotype has only a few counts. The chain employs TRBV20-1 and TRBJ1-5, with D perhaps matching TRBD1 (5 bases). The CDR3 spans 14 residues. Per germline, CDR1 DFQATT and CDR2 SNEGSKA (reference sequence). Between the trimmed V and J ends, which lost 5 bases and 4 bases, there was a span of 15 bases. CDR3 protein: CSAQYGALNQPQHF. The CDR3 DNA is TGCAGTGCTCAGTACGGGGCCCTGAATCAGCCCCAGCATTTT.

This clonotype has just a few counts. The chain links TRBV4-1 to TRBJ2-6; TRBD1 matches 7 bases. The CDR3 runs 19 residues. With 0 bases clipped from V and 4 bases from J, the junction kept 12 bases outside the gene matches. The germline gives CDR1 MGHRA, CDR2 YSYEKL. The CDR3 DNA reads as TGCGCCAGCAGCCAAGAGGGATGGCAGGGGGTAATCGGGGCCAACGTCCTGACTTTC. It encodes CASSQEGWQGVIGANVLTF.

In its sample, this clonotype was seen a few times. This chain connects TRBV5-4 to TRBJ2-3; D is undetermined. The CDR3 covers 12 residues. Germline V gene sequence: CDR1 SGHNT, CDR2 YYREEE (reference sequence). Trimming shortened V by 4 bases and J by 7 bases, and 10 bases separated the two germline ends. The CDR3 loop reads CASSADRNTQYF. The CDR3 coding sequence is TGTGCCAGCAGCGCGGACCGGAATACGCAGTATTTT.

A few counts support this clonotype. V and J are TRBV10-3 and TRBJ2-7; 7 bases map to TRBD1. Unmatched junction bases numbered 8, after V lost 6 bases and J lost 0 bases. The CDR3 loop spans 15 amino acids. CDR1 is ENHRY, CDR2 SYGVKD, per germline. The CDR3 DNA sequence: TGTGCCATCAGAGACCTGGGACAGCGCTCCTACGAGCAGTACTTC. Translation: CAIRDLGQRSYEQYF.

The chain carries TRBV18 and TRBJ1-2; unclear D gene. The CDR3 extends over 12 amino acids. The V end lost 3 bases, the J end lost 8 bases, and 10 bases lay between the germline ends. The V gene's germline CDR1 is KGHSH and CDR2 LQKENI. This chain's CDR3 is CASSPSTAGYTF. CDR3 DNA: TGTGCCAGCTCACCCTCAACGGCCGGCTACACCTTC.

Remarks on this clonotype: An end of the junction differs from the germline gene, which may be a read error. The chain joins TRBV6-2 or TRBV6-3 to TRBJ2-3; 7 bases match TRBD1. The CDR3 is made up of 16 amino acids. Germline V CDR1 and CDR2: MNHEY, SVGEGT. CDR3 DNA sequence: TGTGCCAGCACCCTCCTGGGGGACAGTAGCACAGATGCGCAGTATTTT. This translates into CASTLLGDSSTDAQYF.

The chain is built from TRBV5-1 and TRBJ2-6; D gene uncertain. The CDR3 sequence is 17 residues long. The germline V gene has CDR1 SGHRS and CDR2 YFSETQ. The germline V and J ends were trimmed by 5 bases and 0 bases, with 15 bases remaining between them. The CDR3 region is CASSTTAYSSGANVLTF. The CDR3 DNA follows: TGCGCCAGCAGTACTACAGCGTACAGCTCTGGGGCCAACGTCCTGACTTTC.

This clonotype has just one count. The genes are TRBV29-1 and TRBJ2-3, with 7 bases aligning to TRBD1. Germline V lookup: CDR1 SQVTM, CDR2 ANQGSEA. Trimming removed 6 bases from V and 1 base from J; junction bases left unmatched: 4. The CDR3 has 13 amino acids. The CDR3 loop is CSVSGTGTDTQYF. The CDR3 region has the DNA TGCAGCGTCTCCGGGACAGGCACAGATACGCAGTATTTT.

The chain carries TRBV4-2 and TRBJ1-6; D might be TRBD1 (5 bases). Trimming took off 0 bases at V and 5 bases at J, with 14 bases between the two ends. The CDR3 is 17 amino acids. CDR1 and CDR2 from the germline V gene are LGHNA and YNFKEQ. This CDR3 reads CASSQDWGYGDNSPLHF. For the CDR3, the DNA is TGTGCCAGCAGCCAAGACTGGGGGTACGGAGATAATTCACCCCTCCACTTT.

This clonotype was observed a handful of times. The J gene is TRBJ1-1, the V gene TRBV5-1; D gene ambiguous. Germline loops: CDR1 SGHRS, CDR2 YFSETQ. V was pared by 4 bases and J by 0 bases, with 10 bases between. The CDR3 extends over 14 amino acids. The CDR3 loop reads CASSTNGVNTEAFF. CDR3 nucleotides: TGCGCCAGCAGCACTAACGGGGTGAACACTGAAGCTTTCTTT.

V gene TRBV20-1 combines with J gene TRBJ1-6; D may be TRBD1 (5 bases). Germline CDR1 and CDR2: DFQATT and SNEGSKA (reference sequence). V lost 0 bases to trimming and J lost 9 bases, with 18 bases between them. This CDR3 is 16 amino acids long. This chain's CDR3 is CSARDLLAAGSSPLHF. The DNA for the CDR3 is TGCAGTGCTAGAGATCTTTTGGCGGCAGGGAGTTCACCCCTCCACTTT.

This chain uses TRBV9 with TRBJ2-1; 7 nucleotides line up with TRBD2. Germline CDR1 SGDLS, CDR2 YYNGEE. This CDR3 contains 15 residues. V lost 0 bases, J lost 4 bases, and 4 bases stayed unmatched. The CDR3 reads CASSVGLAEYNEQFF. CDR3 nucleotides: TGTGCCAGCAGCGTAGGACTAGCAGAGTACAATGAGCAGTTCTTC.

This clonotype was recorded a few times. V gene TRBV5-1 combines with J gene TRBJ2-1; 10 bases are a match to TRBD2. The trim removed 3 bases at V and 3 bases at J, leaving 12 bases unmatched. Germline values: CDR1 SGHRS, CDR2 YFSETQ. The CDR3 has 18 amino acids. The CDR3 nucleotides are TGCGCCAGCAGCTATTTATCCCGTAGCGGGAGGAGCTACAATGAGCAGTTCTTC. Residues: CASSYLSRSGRSYNEQFF.

This clonotype occurred a few times. V is TRBV4-3 and J is TRBJ1-3, with D tentatively TRBD1 (6 bases). Germline CDR1 is LGHNA and CDR2 is YSLEER. Trimming removed 0 bases at V and 0 bases at J, with 12 bases between. The CDR3 extends over 17 amino acids. The CDR3 is CASSQDPGVGSGNTIYF. The CDR3 DNA sequence: TGCGCCAGCAGCCAAGATCCAGGGGTCGGCTCTGGAAACACCATATATTTT.

This clonotype has just a few counts. This chain links TRBV20-1 with TRBJ1-6; no clear D gene. The CDR3 is made up of 20 amino acids. V shed 0 bases and J shed 0 bases, with 21 bases lying between them. CDR1 is DFQATT and CDR2 is SNEGSKA in the germline V gene (reference sequence). This CDR3 reads CSARDRGGPNRSSYNSPLHF. The CDR3 DNA follows: TGCAGTGCTAGAGATCGAGGAGGTCCCAATAGGAGCTCCTATAATTCACCCCTCCACTTT.

The V and J genes are TRBV12-3 or TRBV12-4 and TRBJ2-1, with 11 bases that match TRBD2. This CDR3 contains 14 residues. The trim removed 4 bases at V and 12 bases at J, leaving 8 bases unmatched. As DNA, the CDR3 is TGTGCCAGCAGTTCTGTAGCGGGGGGGCCGGTGCAGTTCTTC. Its protein product is CASSSVAGGPVQFF.

The V and J genes are TRBV5-1 and TRBJ2-2, with 7 bases fitting TRBD1. This CDR3 spans 15 amino acids. V lost 6 bases and J lost 0; bases outside the gene matches: 5. The V gene's germline CDR1 is SGHRS and CDR2 YFSETQ. The CDR3 here is CASTPGTANTGELFF. The CDR3 coding sequence is TGCGCCAGCACACCCGGGACAGCGAACACCGGGGAGCTGTTTTTT.

The chain combines TRBV4-3 with TRBJ2-1; 9 bases line up with TRBD2. Germline lookup yields CDR1 LGHNA and CDR2 YSLEER. The CDR3 has 17 amino acids. Trimming took 0 bases from V and 0 from J; bases not matched to a gene: 3. This chain's CDR3 is CASSQDLSGSSYNEQFF. In nucleotides, the CDR3 is TGCGCCAGCAGCCAAGATCTTAGCGGGAGCTCCTACAATGAGCAGTTCTTC.

V is TRBV5-4 and J is TRBJ2-1; D not resolved. This CDR3 region has 14 residues. Germline CDR1 SGHNT, CDR2 YYREEE (reference sequence). V dropped 4 bases and J dropped 2 bases, with 10 bases sitting between them. The CDR3 loop reads CASSVADPYNEQFF. CDR3 in DNA: TGTGCCAGCAGCGTGGCGGACCCCTACAATGAGCAGTTCTTC.

The chain recombines TRBV24-1 with TRBJ2-1; D is unresolved. Germline V CDR1 and CDR2: KGHDR, SFDVKD. V lost 5 bases and J 9 bases, leaving 19 bases between the germline ends. This CDR3 is 15 amino acids long. The CDR3 loop is CATSAGWQVKVEQFF. For the CDR3, the DNA is TGTGCCACCAGTGCCGGGTGGCAGGTCAAGGTTGAGCAGTTCTTC.

This clonotype has more than one count but fewer than ten. The chain couples TRBV28 to TRBJ2-7; no clear D. Per the germline V gene, CDR1 is MDHEN and CDR2 is SYDVKM. V was shortened by 2 bases and J by 0 bases, with 11 bases between the two germline ends. This CDR3 contains 15 residues. CDR3 in amino acids: CASSLGGSDSYEQYF. As DNA, the CDR3 is TGTGCCAGCAGTTTAGGTGGCTCAGACTCCTACGAGCAGTACTTC.

The chain links TRBV19 to TRBJ1-1; 8 bases align to TRBD1. V was pared by 3 bases and J by 10 bases, with 7 bases of the junction left unmatched. Germline V CDR1 and CDR2: LNHDA, SQIVND (reference sequence). The CDR3 spans 13 residues. The CDR3 reads CASSIGQGVPAFF. DNA for the CDR3: TGTGCCAGTAGTATCGGACAGGGTGTTCCAGCTTTCTTT.

Ten or more counts support this clonotype. This CDR3 reads CASSPSGSNQPQHF. CDR3 sequence (DNA): TGTGCCAGCAGCCCCAGTGGTAGCAATCAGCCCCAGCATTTT. V usage is TRBV27 and J usage is TRBJ1-5, with no clear D. This CDR3 has 14 residues. Germline-derived CDR1 and CDR2 are MNHEY and SMNVEV (reference sequence). V lost 6 bases to trimming and J lost 0 bases, with 9 bases between them.

This sequence joins TRBV11-1 and TRBJ2-3, with 9 nucleotides matching TRBD2. Germline V CDR1 and CDR2: SGHAT, FQDESV (reference sequence). V trimming: 0 bases; J trimming: 0 bases; junction bases outside the gene matches: 7. The CDR3 runs 18 residues. This CDR3 is CASSLARTSVYSTDTQYF. Written as DNA, the CDR3 is TGTGCCAGCAGCTTAGCTCGGACTAGCGTCTACAGCACAGATACGCAGTATTTT. The full variable domain, with the rest looked up from reference TRBV11-1 and TRBJ2-3, is EAEVAQSPRYKITEKSQAVAFWCDPISGHATLYWYRQILGQGPELLVQFQDESVVDDSQLPKDRFSAERLKGVDSTLKIQPAELGDSAMYLCASSLARTSVYSTDTQYFGPGTRLTVL.

This chain links TRBV21-1 with TRBJ1-2; TRBD1, the D gene given by the table, was not confirmed from the DNA. TRBV21-1 is annotated as a pseudogene. The CDR3 contains 16 residues. The CDR3 reads CASSKVRHRWNYGYTF. Written as DNA, the CDR3 is TGTGCCAGCAGCAAAGTCCGTCACAGGTGGAACTATGGCTACACCTTC.

The rearrangement uses TRBV5-1 and TRBJ2-3; 7 nucleotides match TRBD2. The CDR3 is made up of 15 amino acids. V dropped 7 bases and J dropped 0; count of bases not matched to a gene: 8. Germline V gene sequence: CDR1 SGHRS, CDR2 YFSETQ. The CDR3 sequence: CASFPGGSSTDTQYF. For the CDR3, the DNA is TGCGCCAGCTTCCCGGGGGGTTCGAGCACAGATACGCAGTATTTT.

J is TRBJ1-2 and V is TRBV18; TRBD1 matches 7 bases. The CDR3 length is 13 residues. Trimming at V came to 4 bases and at J to 8 bases, leaving 7 bases not matched to a gene. Germline V gene lookup returns CDR1 KGHSH and CDR2 LQKENI. The CDR3 loop reads CASSLGQVGGYTF. Here the CDR3 DNA reads TGTGCCAGCTCACTCGGACAGGTCGGCGGCTACACCTTC. Drawing the rest from reference TRBV18 and TRBJ1-2, the complete variable domain is NAGVMQNPRHLVRRRGQEARLRCSPMKGHSHVYWYRQLPEEGLKFMVYLQKENIIDESGMPKERFSAEFPKEGPSILRIQQVVRGDSAAYFCASSLGQVGGYTFGSGTRLTVV.